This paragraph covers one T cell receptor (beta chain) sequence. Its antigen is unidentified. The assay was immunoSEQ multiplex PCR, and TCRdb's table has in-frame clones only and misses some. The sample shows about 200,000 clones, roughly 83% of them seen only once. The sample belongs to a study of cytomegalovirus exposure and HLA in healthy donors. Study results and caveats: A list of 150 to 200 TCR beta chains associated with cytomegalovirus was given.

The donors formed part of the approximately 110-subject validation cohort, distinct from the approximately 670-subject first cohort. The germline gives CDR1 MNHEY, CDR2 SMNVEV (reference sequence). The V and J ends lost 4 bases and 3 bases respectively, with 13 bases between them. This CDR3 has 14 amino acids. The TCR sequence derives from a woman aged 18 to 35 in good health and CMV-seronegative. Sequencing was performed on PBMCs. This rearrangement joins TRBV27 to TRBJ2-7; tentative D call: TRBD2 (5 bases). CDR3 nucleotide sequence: TGTGCCAGCAGTTCGTTAGCGAGAAGCTACGAGCAGTACTTC. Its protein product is CASSSLARSYEQYF.